Below are 10 T cell receptor beta chains sequenced from a single sample in a study of blood T cell repertoires in COVID-19. The repertoire was sequenced with immunoSEQ multiplex PCR; TCRdb's copy has only in-frame clones and lacks some. This sample has a few hundred thousand clones; 85% to 90% occur once, and the top ten carry roughly 6.3%. Sequencing used peripheral blood. Receptors were obtained from a man in his sixties with acute or convalescent COVID-19.

The chain is built from TRBV5-1 and TRBJ2-3, with 8 nucleotides matching TRBD2. The germline V gene encodes CDR1 SGHRS and CDR2 YFSETQ. The trim removed 0 bases at V and 0 bases at J, leaving 9 bases unmatched. The CDR3 spans 18 residues. The CDR3 DNA sequence: TGCGCCAGCAGCTTGGTTGGCCTAGCGGGCAGTAGCACAGATACGCAGTATTTT. This sequence encodes CASSLVGLAGSSTDTQYF.

There are a few counts of this clone. The chain links TRBV7-9 to TRBJ2-7, with 7 bases aligning to TRBD2. Trimming took 7 bases from V and 0 from J; bases not matched to a gene: 12. Per the germline V gene, CDR1 is SEHNR and CDR2 is FQNEAQ (reference sequence). The CDR3 is made up of 16 amino acids. CDR3 sequence reads: CASTFLSSGVSYEQYF. In nucleotides, the CDR3 is TGTGCCAGCACCTTCCTATCCAGCGGGGTCTCCTACGAGCAGTACTTC.

The CDR3 DNA sequence: TGTGCCAGCAGTTACCGGGCGCGGGACAATGAGCAGTTCTTC. It is translated as CASSYRARDNEQFF. The J gene is TRBJ2-1, the V gene TRBV6-2 or TRBV6-3, with D possibly matching TRBD2 (5 bases). The CDR3 has 14 amino acids. The ends were cut back, 2 bases at V and 5 bases at J, with 10 bases in the middle. Germline loops: CDR1 MNHEY, CDR2 SVGEGT.

The chain carries TRBV28 and TRBJ2-5; 11 bases map to TRBD2. Germline CDR1 MDHEN, CDR2 SYDVKM. The V gene end was trimmed by 5 bases and the J gene end by 0 bases; junction bases not matched to a gene: 5. CDR3 size: 16 residues. CDR3 in amino acids: CASSPGLAGYQETQYF. The CDR3 region has the DNA TGTGCCAGCAGTCCCGGACTAGCGGGCTACCAAGAGACCCAGTACTTC.

This chain links TRBV5-6 with TRBJ2-1, with 7 bases that match TRBD2. The CDR3 has 14 amino acids. Germline CDR1 reads SGHDT; CDR2 reads YYEEEE. Losses at the gene ends were 1 base for V and 8 bases for J; bases not matched to a gene: 6. CDR3 loop: CASSLKGLFDEQFF. The CDR3 bases are TGTGCCAGCAGCTTGAAGGGACTATTCGATGAGCAGTTCTTC.

A single count supports this clone. The chain links TRBV15 to TRBJ2-1; 9 nucleotides line up with TRBD2. The germline V gene has CDR1 LNHNV and CDR2 YYDKDF (reference sequence). This CDR3 contains 14 residues. Trimming cost V 5 bases and J 4 bases; bases outside gene matches: 3. CDR3 amino acids: CATSERGAYNEQFF. The CDR3 DNA follows: TGTGCCACCAGCGAGCGGGGGGCTTACAATGAGCAGTTCTTC.

The chain employs TRBV9 and TRBJ1-2, with D perhaps matching TRBD1 (5 bases). Germline V lookup: CDR1 SGDLS, CDR2 YYNGEE. CDR3 length: 14 amino acids. V gave up 0 bases and J gave up 2 bases, with 8 bases separating them. The CDR3 sequence: CASSVAYRNYGYTF. The CDR3 nucleotides are TGTGCCAGCAGCGTAGCCTACAGGAACTATGGCTACACCTTC.

The chain carries TRBV7-8 and TRBJ2-5; D possibly corresponds to TRBD2 (5 bases). From germline, CDR1 is SGHVS and CDR2 FQNEAQ. The ends were cut back, 1 base at V and 5 bases at J, with 14 bases in the middle. The CDR3 length is 15 residues. The chain's CDR3 is CASSLDLETGETQYF. In DNA, the CDR3 is TGTGCCAGCAGCTTAGACCTTGAGACGGGGGAGACCCAGTACTTC.

This clone showed up just once. The chain uses TRBV7-3 and TRBJ1-1, with D possibly being TRBD1 (5 bases). There are 14 residues in the CDR3. Between the trimmed V and J ends, which lost 5 bases and 4 bases, there was a span of 14 bases. CDR1 is SGHTA, CDR2 FQGTGA, per germline. Written as DNA, the CDR3 is TGTGCCAGCAGCGGTTTAAGGGGCAGCACTGAAGCTTTCTTT. Its protein is CASSGLRGSTEAFF.

A few counts support this clone. The chain is built from TRBV11-1 and TRBJ1-4; TRBD1 agrees at 9 bases. The junction had 4 bases not matched to a gene; V was cut back by 4 bases and J by 4 bases. Germline CDR1 SGHAT, CDR2 FQDESV (reference sequence). This CDR3 region has 15 residues. The CDR3 here is CASSWGTGINEKLFF. The CDR3 DNA sequence: TGTGCCAGCAGCTGGGGGACAGGGATTAATGAAAAACTGTTTTTT.